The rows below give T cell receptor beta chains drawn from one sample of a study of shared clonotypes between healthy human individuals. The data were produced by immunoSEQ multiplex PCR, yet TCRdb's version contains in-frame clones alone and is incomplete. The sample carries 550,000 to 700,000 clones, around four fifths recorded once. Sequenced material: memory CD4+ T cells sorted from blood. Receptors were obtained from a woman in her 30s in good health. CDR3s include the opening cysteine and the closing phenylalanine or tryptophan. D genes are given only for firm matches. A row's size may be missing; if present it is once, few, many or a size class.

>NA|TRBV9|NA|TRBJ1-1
TGTGCCAGCAGCGTAATAGGAAACACTGAAGCTTTCTTT
CASSVIGNTEAFF
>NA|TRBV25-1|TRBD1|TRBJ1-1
TGTGCCAGCAGTGCAAAAAGACAGGGGAACACTGAAGCTTTCTTT
CASSAKRQGNTEAFF
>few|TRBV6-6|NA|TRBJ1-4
TGTGCCAGCAGTTACGATGGGGGGAGGGGTGAAAAACTGTTTTTT
CASSYDGGRGEKLFF
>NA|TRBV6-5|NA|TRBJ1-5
TGTGCCAGCAGTTACTCAGGGCCAGGGCTTTTTCAGCCCCAGCATTTT
CASSYSGPGLFQPQHF
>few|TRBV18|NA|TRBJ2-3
TGTGCCAGCTCACCAATGGCACGAGATACGCAGTATTTT
CASSPMARDTQYF
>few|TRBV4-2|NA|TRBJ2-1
TGTGCCAGCAGCCAAGGGACTCTAGGGGAGCAGTTCTTC
CASSQGTLGEQFF
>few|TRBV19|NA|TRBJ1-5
TGTGCCAGTAGTCAAGTATCTTCTAGCAATCAGCCCCAGCATTTT
CASSQVSSSNQPQHF
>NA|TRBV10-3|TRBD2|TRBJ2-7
TGTGCCATCAGTGGGCTAGCGGGCACCTACGAGCAGTACTTC
CAISGLAGTYEQYF
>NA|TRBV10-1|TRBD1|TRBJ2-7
TGCGCCAGCAGTTCCGGGACAGGGGGCCGCGAGCAGTACTTC
CASSSGTGGREQYF
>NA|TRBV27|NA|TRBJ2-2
TGTGCCAGCAGTTTAAGGTTGGGCACCGGGGAGCTGTTTTTT
CASSLRLGTGELFF
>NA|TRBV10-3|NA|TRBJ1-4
TGTGCCATCAGTGCCACGACAGAAACTAATGAAAAACTGTTTTTT
CAISATTETNEKLFF
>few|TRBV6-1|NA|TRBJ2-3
TGTGCCAGCCGGGCGTGGGACGCCGGGGTCGATACGCAGTATTTT
CASRAWDAGVDTQYF
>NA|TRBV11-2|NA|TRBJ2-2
TGTGCCAGCAGCTTATCCAGGACGAACACCGGGGAGCTGTTTTTT
CASSLSRTNTGELFF
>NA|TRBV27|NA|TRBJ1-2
TGTGCCAGCAGTTTATACTATCCGAACTTTGGGGGCGGTAAAAGAGTTAGTGGCTACACCTTC
CASSLYYPNFGGGKRVSGYTF
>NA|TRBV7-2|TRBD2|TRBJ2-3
TGTGCCAGCAGCTTACAGCGGGGGGACACAGATACGCAGTATTTT
CASSLQRGDTDTQYF
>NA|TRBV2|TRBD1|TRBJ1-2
TGTGCCCCAGGGACAGCTGCTAACTATGGCTACACCTTC
CAPGTAANYGYTF
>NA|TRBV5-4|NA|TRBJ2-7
TGTGCCAGCAGCTTGGCGAGCGGGTCCTACGAGCAGTACTTC
CASSLASGSYEQYF
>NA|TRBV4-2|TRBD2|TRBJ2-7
TGTGCCAGCAGCCAAGAGGGTGCTAGCGGGAGTAATGAGCAGTACTTC
CASSQEGASGSNEQYF
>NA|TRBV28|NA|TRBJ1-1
TGTGCCAGCAGCTTGGGGGGGACGCGGGGCTCTGAAGCTTTCTTT
CASSLGGTRGSEAFF
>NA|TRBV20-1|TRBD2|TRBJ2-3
TGCAGTGCTTCGGGGGGAGATACGCAGTATTTT
CSASGGDTQYF
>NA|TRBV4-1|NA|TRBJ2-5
TGCGCCAGCAGCCCTAACCGGGAAGTCCAAGAGACCCAGTACTTC
CASSPNREVQETQYF
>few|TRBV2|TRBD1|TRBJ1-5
TGTGCCAGCAGTGCGACAGGGTCGAATCGGCGCCAGCATTTT
CASSATGSNRRQHF
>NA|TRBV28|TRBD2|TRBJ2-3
TGTGCCAGCAGTTCGGGACTAGCGAGAGGGACGCAGTATTTT
CASSSGLARGTQYF
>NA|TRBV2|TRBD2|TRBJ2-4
TGTGCCAGCAGCCAACAAATAGCGGGAGGGAACATTCAGTACTTC
CASSQQIAGGNIQYF
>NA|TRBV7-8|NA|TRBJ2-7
TGTGCCAGCAGCTCGGAGCTGGTCTACGAGCAGTACTTC
CASSSELVYEQYF
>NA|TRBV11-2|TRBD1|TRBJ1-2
TGTGCCAGCAGCCACGGTACAGGGGGTAGCTATGGCTACACCTTC
CASSHGTGGSYGYTF
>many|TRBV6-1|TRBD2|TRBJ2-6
TGTGCTTCGACTAGCGCCTCTGGGGCCAACGTCCTGACTTTC
CASTSASGANVLTF
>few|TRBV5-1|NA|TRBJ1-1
TGCGCCAGCAGCCTCCAGGCGGTCGGCACTGAAGCTTTCTTT
CASSLQAVGTEAFF
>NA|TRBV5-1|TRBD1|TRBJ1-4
TGCGCCAGCAGAGAGACAGGGCCTGAAAAACTGTTTTTT
CASRETGPEKLFF
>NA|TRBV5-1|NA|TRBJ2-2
TGCGCCAGCAGCTTGGGCGGGCCTGGTACCGGGGAGCTGTTTTTT
CASSLGGPGTGELFF
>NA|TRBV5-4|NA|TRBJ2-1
TGTGCCAGCAGCTTCACTACAGACGGTAATGAGCAGTTCTTC
CASSFTTDGNEQFF
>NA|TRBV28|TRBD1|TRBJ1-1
TGTGCCAGCAGTTTATTTTCGGGACAGACTGAAGCTTTCTTT
CASSLFSGQTEAFF
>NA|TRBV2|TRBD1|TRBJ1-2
TGTGCCAGAAAGGACAGGGAGGGATTCTATGGCTACACCTTC
CARKDREGFYGYTF
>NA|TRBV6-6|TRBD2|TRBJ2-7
TGTGCCAGCAGTTACCCGACTAGCGGAGACTCCTACGAGCAGTACTTC
CASSYPTSGDSYEQYF
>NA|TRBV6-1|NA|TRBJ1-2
TGTGCCAGCAGTGCTTTACAAGGACGCTATGGCTACACCTTC
CASSALQGRYGYTF
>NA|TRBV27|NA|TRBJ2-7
TGTGCCAGCAGTTTTCGGTACGAGCAGTACTTC
CASSFRYEQYF
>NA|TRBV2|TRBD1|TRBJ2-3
TGTGCCAGCAGTGACAGGGGGCGAGGCACAGATACGCAGTATTTT
CASSDRGRGTDTQYF
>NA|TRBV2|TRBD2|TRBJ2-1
TGTGCCAGCAGTGAAAGGGCGGGAGGGCCGGCCGAGCAGTTCTTC
CASSERAGGPAEQFF
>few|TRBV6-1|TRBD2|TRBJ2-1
TGTGCCAGCAGTGAAGTTTCTGGCGGGGGTATCTTCTACAATGAGCAGTTCTTC
CASSEVSGGGIFYNEQFF
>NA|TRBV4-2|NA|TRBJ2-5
TGTGCCAGCAGCCAAGGGGCGGCCAAAGAGACCCAGTACTTC
CASSQGAAKETQYF
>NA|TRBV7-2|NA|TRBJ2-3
TGTGCCAGCAGCTCGTACATGGATACGCAGTATTTT
CASSSYMDTQYF
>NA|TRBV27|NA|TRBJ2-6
TGTGCCAGCAGTTTAGGTAGGACAGTCCTCTCTGGGGCCAACGTCCTGACTTTC
CASSLGRTVLSGANVLTF
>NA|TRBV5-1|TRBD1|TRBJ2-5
TGCGCCAGCAGTGGGACAGAAGAGACCCAGTACTTC
CASSGTEETQYF
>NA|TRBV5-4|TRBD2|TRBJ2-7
TGTGCCAGCAGCCCGGGGGGACTAGCGGGAGGGGGCGAGCAGTACTTC
CASSPGGLAGGGEQYF
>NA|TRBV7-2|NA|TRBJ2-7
TGTGCCAGCAGCTTAGCGGGGAGGTTACGGACCTCCTACGAGCAGTACTTC
CASSLAGRLRTSYEQYF
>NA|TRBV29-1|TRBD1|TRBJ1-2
TGCAGCGTCGACATAGGGGGCAAGGGCTATGGCTACACCTTC
CSVDIGGKGYGYTF
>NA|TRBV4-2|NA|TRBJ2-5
TGTGCCAGCAGCCAAGATGGCGACCACCAAGAGACCCAGTACTTC
CASSQDGDHQETQYF
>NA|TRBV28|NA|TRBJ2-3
TGTGCCAGCAATCGGGGGCGGGATACGCAGTATTTT
CASNRGRDTQYF